The T cell receptor (beta chain) under discussion was sequenced for a study of graft-versus-host responses after intestinal transplantation. Study-wide findings and caveats: Individuals who had graft-donor T cell macrochimerism had allografts that showed high graft-versus-host to host-versus-graft clonal ratios. Among recipient marrow samples, GvH clones were found; some appeared first in ileum or blood.

The sample holds one count of this clone. Its antigen is unidentified. The data were produced by immunoSEQ multiplex PCR, yet TCRdb's version contains in-frame clones alone and is incomplete. The table lists roughly 73,000 clones, over 75% of them singletons. After removal of 7 bases from V and 5 bases from J, the junction contained 16 bases not matched to a gene. Looked up from germline, CDR1 is SGDLS and CDR2 is YYNGEE. The length of the CDR3 is 17 residues. The chain uses TRBV9 and TRBJ2-5; 11 positions agree with TRBD1. The clonotype originates from a human donor who was the organ donor for an intestinal transplant. This specimen consisted of unstimulated CD8+ T cells sorted from spleen or lymph node cells, obtained before transplant. CDR3 protein: CASHPDPLDRGQETQYF. The CDR3 nucleotides are TGTGCCAGCCACCCAGATCCTTTGGACAGGGGGCAGGAGACCCAGTACTTC.